Below are 3 T cell receptor beta chains sequenced from a single sample in a study of CD8 T cells in Susac syndrome. cDNA came from approximately 0.5 to 1 ug RNA primed by random hexamers. MiXCR, applied by TCRdb to the immunoSEQ multiplex PCR reads, yields one record per CDR3 protein. The sample shows 150,000 to 200,000 distinct CDR3 sequences, 90% to 96% of them seen only once. The sample comprised CD4+ T cells from PBMCs. The receptors here all came from a human donor with Susac syndrome.

The rearrangement uses TRBV27 and TRBJ2-1; 12 positions agree with TRBD2. J lost 15 bases, V lost 6 bases, and 12 bases had no gene match. This CDR3 spans 14 amino acids. Germline V lookup: CDR1 MNHEY, CDR2 SMNVEV (reference sequence). CDR3 residues: CASSLVTSGSLPFF. CDR3 coding DNA: TGTGCCAGCAGCTTAGTGACTAGCGGGAGTTTGCCGTTCTTC.

This rearrangement joins TRBV20-1 to TRBJ2-5; D perhaps matches TRBD1 (5 bases). Trimming took 3 bases from V and 1 from J, leaving 6 bases between them. This CDR3 is 12 amino acids long. Germline-derived CDR1 and CDR2 are DFQATT and SNEGSKA (reference sequence). The CDR3 sequence: CSASQGQETQYF. As DNA, the CDR3 is TGCAGTGCTAGTCAGGGCCAAGAGACCCAGTACTTC.

The chain joins TRBV3-1 to TRBJ2-3; D is undetermined. The CDR3 is 14 residues long. V was shortened by 2 bases and J by 0 bases, with 6 bases between the two germline ends. Germline V gene data show CDR1 as LGHDT and CDR2 as YNNKEL (reference sequence). The CDR3 sequence is CASSQMSSTDTQYF. CDR3 sequence (DNA): TGTGCCAGCAGCCAAATGTCTAGCACAGATACGCAGTATTTT.